These 30 T cell receptor beta chains were sequenced from one sample in a study of tumor-infiltrating lymphocytes in primary liver carcinoma. Between roughly 18 and 30 mg of unsorted bulk tissue served as the source from which RNA and DNA were co-extracted. Using a constant-region primer together with ProtoScript II reverse transcriptase, TCR beta cDNA was made from 500 ng of total RNA. Investigators got TCR beta libraries out of three nested multiplex PCR rounds, done with slightly modified ARM-PCR. TRBV1-TRBV30 forward primers and a C-beta reverse primer were used in the first two PCR rounds, which each ran for 10 cycles. TCRdb recomputed calls from the multiplex PCR reads with MiXCR, one row per CDR3 protein. The data show tens of thousands of distinct CDR3 sequences, with roughly two thirds seen just once and roughly 26% held by the top ten. Sequenced: liver tumor tissue from sampling region 4. Described subset: tumor region T4, right-lateral pole. The receptors come from a man between 35 and 55 years old with primary liver carcinoma and hepatitis B virus infection.

About this clonotype: Sequence at one end of the junction differs from germline and may be a read error. The gene calls are TRBV6-6 and TRBJ1-5, with D hard to call. CDR3 length: 14 amino acids. Germline lookup yields CDR1 MNHNY and CDR2 SVGAGI (reference sequence). The CDR3 loop reads CATSGDGSNQPQHF. The CDR3 coding sequence is TGTGCCACCAGTGGAGACGGTAGCAATCAGCCCCAGCATTTT.

A few counts support this clonotype. A much larger clone differs from this one at a single base, so this may be a read error. The rearrangement links TRBV29-1 to TRBJ2-2; TRBD1 might be the D (5 bases). CDR1 is SQVTM, CDR2 ANQGSEA, per germline. This CDR3 has 11 residues. The CDR3 DNA sequence: TGCAGCGTTGGGACATTTGAGGAGCCGTTTTTT. Protein sequence: CSVGTFEEPFF.

About this clonotype itself: One end of the junction is discordant with germline, which a read error may explain. The chain links TRBV14 to TRBJ2-5; 13 nucleotides line up with TRBD2. Germline CDR1 SGHDN, CDR2 FVKESK. This CDR3 has 15 residues. The CDR3 sequence: CVSNQGTSGIETQYF. As DNA, the CDR3 is TGTGTCAGCAACCAAGGGACTAGCGGGATCGAGACCCAGTACTTC.

This clonotype was picked up one time. The final CDR3 position lacks the conserved phenylalanine or tryptophan, pointing to a likely read error. The rearrangement links TRBV4-1 to TRBJ2-7, with 7 nucleotides matching TRBD1. This CDR3 has 14 residues. The germline V gene has CDR1 MGHRA and CDR2 YSYEKL. For the CDR3, the DNA is TGCGCCAGCAGTCAAGACGGTGACAGGGACGAGCAGTACATC. Protein: CASSQDGDRDEQYI.

This clonotype has ten or more counts. The chain has TRBV5-1 and TRBJ2-1, with 8 bases fitting TRBD2. The ends lost 0 bases at V and 7 bases at J; junction bases unmatched: 6. CDR1 and CDR2 (germline): SGHRS, YFSETQ. The CDR3 extends over 15 amino acids. The CDR3 sequence: CASSLEGREVNEQFF. In nucleotides, the CDR3 is TGCGCCAGCAGCTTGGAGGGGCGGGAGGTGAATGAGCAGTTCTTC.

Note on this clonotype: This CDR3 is missing its conserved last phenylalanine or tryptophan, likely due to a read error. The chain employs TRBV4-1 and TRBJ2-2; unclear D gene. The CDR3 loop spans 14 amino acids. The germline V gene has CDR1 MGHRA and CDR2 YSYEKL. CDR3 amino acids: CASSRALNIGELFL. In DNA form, the CDR3 reads TGCGCCAGCAGCCGAGCTCTGAACATCGGGGAGCTGTTTTTA.

This clonotype showed up many times. The genes are TRBV5-1 and TRBJ2-7, with TRBD2 matching over 7 bases. The germline CDR1 and CDR2 sequences are SGHRS and YFSETQ. V dropped 0 bases and J dropped 6; count of bases not matched to a gene: 6. The CDR3 sequence is 14 residues long. The DNA of the CDR3 is TGCGCCAGCAGCTTGGATCCGGGAGGTCCCGAGCAGTACTTC. Translated, it gives CASSLDPGGPEQYF.

Notes on this clonotype: A much bigger clone sits one base away, suggesting this may be a read error. V is TRBV5-1 and J is TRBJ2-6; possible D gene TRBD2, 6 bases. CDR1 and CDR2 from the germline V gene are SGHRS and YFSETQ. The CDR3 is made up of 15 amino acids. The CDR3 loop is CTSMEGSGGANVLTF. CDR3 nucleotides: TGCACCAGCATGGAGGGTAGCGGTGGGGCCAACGTCCTGACTTTC.

This clonotype was recorded only once. The chain links TRBV20-1 to TRBJ2-2, with 10 bases identical to TRBD2. V shed 8 bases, J shed 4 bases, and the junction held 22 bases outside the gene matches. This CDR3 has 19 residues. Germline V gene sequence: CDR1 DFQATT, CDR2 SNEGSKA (reference sequence). The CDR3 loop reads CSTTRPHPAGGPSTGELFF. CDR3 DNA sequence: TGCAGTACCACCCGTCCTCACCCAGCGGGAGGGCCGAGCACCGGGGAGCTGTTTTTT.

With regard to this clonotype: One end of the junction fails to match germline, which may point to a read error. The chain links TRBV14 to TRBJ2-5; tentative D call: TRBD2 (6 bases). Germline CDR1 is SGHDN and CDR2 is FVKESK. The CDR3 is 15 amino acids. This chain's CDR3 is CASSWSGGYQETQCF. The CDR3, as DNA: TGTGCCAGCAGCTGGAGCGGAGGGTACCAAGAGACCCAGTGCTTC.

This clonotype is a singleton in its sample. At one end the junction does not follow the germline gene, possibly because of a read error. The chain couples TRBV11-2 to TRBJ2-7; maybe TRBD2 (5 bases). The CDR3 covers 14 residues. Germline V CDR1 and CDR2: SGHAT, FQNNGV. DNA of the CDR3: TGTGCCGGCAGCTTAGTTCGATTAGAGGAGGAGCAGTATTTC. This translates into CAGSLVRLEEEQYF.

Regarding this clonotype: One end of the junction is discordant with germline, which a read error may explain. This sequence joins TRBV4-2 and TRBJ2-1; 11 bases align to TRBD2. There are 16 residues in the CDR3. Germline V gives CDR1 LGHNA, CDR2 YNFKEQ. The CDR3: CTSSQTSGISYNEQFF. For the CDR3, the DNA is TGTACCAGCAGCCAGACTAGCGGGATCTCCTACAATGAGCAGTTTTTC.

This clonotype was recorded many times. The chain links TRBV6-5 to TRBJ2-7, with TRBD2 matching over 7 bases. J was trimmed by 0 bases and V by 2 bases; bases with no gene match: 4. CDR1 is MNHEY and CDR2 is SVGAGI in the germline V gene. The CDR3 length is 15 residues. DNA for the CDR3: TGTGCCAGCAGTTACGTCGGGGGGTCCTCCTACGAGCAGTACTTC. Its translation is CASSYVGGSSYEQYF.

As concerns this clonotype: At one boundary the junction diverges from the germline segment, which might be a read error. The CDR3 bases are TGTGCCAGCAGTTCCGGGCCAAATCAGCCCCAGCATTTC. Its translation is CASSSGPNQPQHF. This chain links TRBV11-1 with TRBJ1-5; D unresolved. The V gene's germline CDR1 is SGHAT and CDR2 FQDESV (reference sequence). The CDR3 is 13 residues long.

On this clonotype: This may come from a read error, since a much larger clone is one base off. V and J are TRBV30 and TRBJ2-7; 11 bases match TRBD2. CDR3 length: 15 residues. The germline V gene encodes CDR1 GTSNPN and CDR2 SVGIG (reference sequence). The CDR3 DNA sequence: TGTGGCTGGAGCTCGGGACTAGCGGAAACCTACGAGCAGTACTTC. Encoded protein: CGWSSGLAETYEQYF.

This clonotype was counted a few times. The junction does not match germline at one end; this may be a read error. The chain carries TRBV11-2 and TRBJ2-3; D might be TRBD2 (6 bases). Germline CDR1 SGHAT, CDR2 FQNNGV. CDR3 size: 15 residues. CDR3 coding DNA: TGTACCAGCAGCCCTTTGACTCCGCGGGGAGATACGCAGTATTTT. Translating gives CTSSPLTPRGDTQYF.

To note about this clonotype: One junction end disagrees with the germline gene, perhaps due to a read error. This chain uses TRBV10-3 with TRBJ2-1; tentative D call: TRBD1 (5 bases). The CDR3 sequence is 12 residues long. Germline V gene lookup returns CDR1 ENHRY and CDR2 SYGVKD. In DNA, the CDR3 is TGTGCCATCTATAATCAGGGCGCTGAGCAGTTTTTC. Its translation: CAIYNQGAEQFF.

For this clonotype: Its ends do not fully match the called genes, so a read error is possible. J is TRBJ2-5 and V is TRBV10-2, with 8 bases aligning to TRBD1. The CDR3 spans 15 residues. Looked up from germline, CDR1 is WSHSY and CDR2 is SAAADI. The CDR3 loop is CGSSVSDRGGETQYF. The DNA of the CDR3 is TGCGGCAGCAGTGTGTCAGACAGGGGAGGAGAGACCCAGTACTTC.

The rearrangement joins TRBV19 to TRBJ1-1; 10 nucleotides line up with TRBD1. The CDR3 is made up of 15 amino acids. The V gene's germline CDR1 is LNHDA and CDR2 SQIVND (reference sequence). V lost 7 bases and J lost 5; bases outside the gene matches: 10. The CDR3 coding sequence is TGTGCCAGTAATGCACGACAGGGGGCAGAGACTGAAGCTTTCTTT. The encoded protein is CASNARQGAETEAFF.

The J gene is TRBJ2-3, the V gene TRBV4-1; the D gene is possibly TRBD1 (6 bases). Trimming removed 8 bases at V and 2 bases at J, with 23 bases between. This CDR3 comprises 17 residues. Per germline, CDR1 MGHRA and CDR2 YSYEKL. The CDR3 DNA is TGCGCCAGCTTCCATCCAACAGGGCTAGGAGTCACAGATACGCAGTATTTT. Amino acids: CASFHPTGLGVTDTQYF.

The V gene is TRBV6-6, the J gene TRBJ2-2, with 7 bases identical to TRBD1. Germline CDR1 and CDR2: MNHNY and SVGAGI (reference sequence). The trim removed 4 bases at V and 6 bases at J, leaving 8 bases unmatched. The CDR3 is 15 amino acids. The CDR3 coding sequence is TGTGCCAGCAGTTCCTTGTGGCAGGGGGCCGGGGAGCTGTTTTTT. It codes for CASSSLWQGAGELFF.

This clonotype was seen once. V and J are TRBV11-2 and TRBJ1-1; D gene ambiguous. The V end lost 3 bases, the J end lost 8 bases, and 22 bases lay between the germline ends. CDR3 length: 16 amino acids. The germline gives CDR1 SGHAT, CDR2 FQNNGV. The CDR3 region is CASSFDLCRRVAEAFF. CDR3 DNA sequence: TGTGCCAGCAGCTTCGATTTGTGCAGAAGAGTCGCAGAAGCTTTCTTT.

This rearrangement joins TRBV6-1 to TRBJ2-5; D not resolved. Germline V CDR1 and CDR2: MNHNS, SASEGT. The V gene lost 6 bases and the J gene lost 4 bases, with 9 bases spanning the gap. The CDR3 runs to 12 residues. The DNA of the CDR3 is TGTGCCAGCAGGGTAGCTAGAGAGACCCAGTACTTC. Protein product: CASRVARETQYF.

In the case of this clonotype: As the CDR3 is not closed by the conserved phenylalanine or tryptophan, this likely results from a read error. This chain uses TRBV7-9 with TRBJ2-6; D is uncertain. The CDR3 is made up of 16 amino acids. The germline V gene has CDR1 SEHNR and CDR2 FQNEAQ (reference sequence). The CDR3 spells CAGSFRLDSGANVLTL. The CDR3 DNA reads as TGTGCCGGCAGCTTTCGTTTGGACTCTGGGGCCAACGTCCTGACTTTA.

About this clonotype: Lacking the conserved final phenylalanine or tryptophan, this CDR3 likely reflects a read error. V and J are TRBV11-2 and TRBJ2-1; 12 bases align to TRBD2. With 4 bases clipped from V and 8 bases from J, the junction kept 3 bases outside the gene matches. The germline V gene encodes CDR1 SGHAT and CDR2 FQNNGV. CDR3 length: 14 amino acids. The CDR3 region has the DNA TGTGCCAGCAGCTGGACTAGCGGGGTTGATGAGCAGTTCCGC. Its protein is CASSWTSGVDEQFR.

This clonotype appeared many times. CDR3 in DNA: TGCGCCAGCAGCTTGGATACAGGGGGAGGTCAGCCCCAGCATTTT. It specifies CASSLDTGGGQPQHF. The J gene is TRBJ1-5, the V gene TRBV5-1; the match to TRBD1 covers 8 bases. Germline CDR1 is SGHRS and CDR2 is YFSETQ. This CDR3 region has 15 residues. Unmatched junction bases numbered 5, after V lost 0 bases and J lost 6 bases.

Details on this clonotype: This sequence may be a read error, since a much larger clone differs from it by one base. The genes are TRBV11-3 and TRBJ2-1; D is ambiguous. Germline-derived CDR1 and CDR2 are SGHNT and YENEEA. This CDR3 region has 12 residues. The CDR3 region is CTSSLNANEQFF. The CDR3 nucleotides are TGTACCAGCAGCTTAAATGCCAATGAGCAGTTCTTC. The full variable domain, rest sourced from reference TRBV11-3 and TRBJ2-1, is EAGVVQSPRYKIIEKKQPVAFWCNPISGHNTLYWYLQNLGQGPELLIRYENEEAVDDSQLPKDRFSAERLKGVDSTLKIQPAELGDSAVYLCTSSLNANEQFFGPGTRLTVL.

This clonotype came up many times. V gene TRBV30 combines with J gene TRBJ1-2; 8 bases fit TRBD1. V was pared by 7 bases and J by 6 bases, with 10 bases of the junction left unmatched. The CDR3 loop spans 13 amino acids. In germline, CDR1 is GTSNPN, CDR2 SVGIG (reference sequence). The CDR3 DNA sequence: TGTGCCTATCGACAGGGGAGCGTAGATGGCTACACCTTC. Translating it yields CAYRQGSVDGYTF.

This clonotype was seen only once. This sequence joins TRBV4-2 and TRBJ2-5; 7 bases agree with TRBD2. There are 16 residues in the CDR3. The germline CDR1 and CDR2 sequences are LGHNA and YNFKEQ. Here the CDR3 DNA reads TGTGTCAGAAGCCAAGATTGGGGACTAACCGTAGAGACCCAGTACTTC. This codes for CVRSQDWGLTVETQYF.

Worth noting for this clonotype: The junction differs from germline at one of its ends, possibly a read error. The V and J genes are TRBV11-2 and TRBJ2-6, with D possibly matching TRBD1 (7 bases). CDR3 length: 18 amino acids. CDR1 is SGHAT, CDR2 FQNNGV, per germline. As DNA, the CDR3 is TGTGCCTGCAGCTTAAGTCAGGGGGGCCCCTCTGGGGCCAACGTCTTGACTTTC. Amino acid sequence: CACSLSQGGPSGANVLTF.